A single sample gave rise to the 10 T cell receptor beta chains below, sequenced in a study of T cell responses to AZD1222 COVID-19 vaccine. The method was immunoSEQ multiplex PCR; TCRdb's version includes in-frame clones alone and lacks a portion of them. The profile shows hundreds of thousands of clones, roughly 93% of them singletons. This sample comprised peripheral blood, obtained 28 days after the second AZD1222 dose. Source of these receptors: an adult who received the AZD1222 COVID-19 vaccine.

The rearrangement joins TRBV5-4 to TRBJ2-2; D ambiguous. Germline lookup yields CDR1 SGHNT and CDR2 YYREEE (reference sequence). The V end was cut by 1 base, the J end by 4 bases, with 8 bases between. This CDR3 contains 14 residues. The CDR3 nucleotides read TGTGCCAGCAGCTTGTTTAAGGTCACCGGGGAGCTGTTTTTT. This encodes CASSLFKVTGELFF.

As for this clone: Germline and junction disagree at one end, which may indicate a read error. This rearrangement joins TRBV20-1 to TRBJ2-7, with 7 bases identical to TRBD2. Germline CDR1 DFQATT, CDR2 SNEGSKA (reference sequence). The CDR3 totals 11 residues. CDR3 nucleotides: TGCAGTGCTAGAGATAAGGCGGGAGTCCTTTTC. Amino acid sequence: CSARDKAGVLF.

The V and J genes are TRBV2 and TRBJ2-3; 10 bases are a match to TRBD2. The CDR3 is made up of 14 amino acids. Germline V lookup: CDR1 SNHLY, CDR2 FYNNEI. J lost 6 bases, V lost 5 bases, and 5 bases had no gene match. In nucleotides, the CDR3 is TGTGCCAGCAGTCCTGGGACTAGCGCCGATACGCAGTATTTT. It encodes CASSPGTSADTQYF.

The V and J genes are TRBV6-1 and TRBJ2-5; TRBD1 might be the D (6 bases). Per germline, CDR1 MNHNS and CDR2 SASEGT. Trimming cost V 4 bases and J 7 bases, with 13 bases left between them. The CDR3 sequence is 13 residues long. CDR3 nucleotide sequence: TGTGCCAGCAGTGTAGCGCCCAGGGGGACCCAGTACTTC. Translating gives CASSVAPRGTQYF.

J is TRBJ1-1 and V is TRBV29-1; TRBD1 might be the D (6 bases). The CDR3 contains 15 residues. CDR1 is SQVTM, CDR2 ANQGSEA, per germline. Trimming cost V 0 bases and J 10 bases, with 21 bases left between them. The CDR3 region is CSVEDPSSGGRGAFF. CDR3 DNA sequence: TGCAGCGTTGAAGATCCTTCATCGGGGGGCCGCGGAGCTTTCTTT.

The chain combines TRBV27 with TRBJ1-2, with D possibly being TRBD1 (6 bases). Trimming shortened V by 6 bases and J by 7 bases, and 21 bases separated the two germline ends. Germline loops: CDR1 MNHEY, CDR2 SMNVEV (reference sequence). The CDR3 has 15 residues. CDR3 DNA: TGTGCCAGCAGCCCTAGGGGGGCTGCGAGGGGTGGCTACACCTTC. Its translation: CASSPRGAARGGYTF.

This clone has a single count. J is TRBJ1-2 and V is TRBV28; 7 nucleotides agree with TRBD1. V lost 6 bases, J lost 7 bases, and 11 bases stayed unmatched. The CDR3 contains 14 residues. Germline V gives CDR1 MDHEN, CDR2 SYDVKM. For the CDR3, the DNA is TGTGCCAGCAGGGACGGGACAGTACCTTCTGGCTACACCTTC. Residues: CASRDGTVPSGYTF.

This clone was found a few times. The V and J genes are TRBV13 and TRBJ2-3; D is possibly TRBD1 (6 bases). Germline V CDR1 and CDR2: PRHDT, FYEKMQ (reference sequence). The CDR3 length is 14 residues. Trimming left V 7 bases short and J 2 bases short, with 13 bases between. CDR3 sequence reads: CASTNRDNTDTQYF. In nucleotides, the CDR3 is TGTGCCAGCACCAACCGGGACAACACAGATACGCAGTATTTT.

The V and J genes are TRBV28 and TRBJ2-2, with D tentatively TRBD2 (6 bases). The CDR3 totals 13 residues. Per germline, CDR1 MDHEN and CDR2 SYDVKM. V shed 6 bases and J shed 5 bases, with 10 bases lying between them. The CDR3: CASSRAGTGELFF. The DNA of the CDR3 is TGTGCCAGCAGCAGGGCGGGAACCGGGGAGCTGTTTTTT.

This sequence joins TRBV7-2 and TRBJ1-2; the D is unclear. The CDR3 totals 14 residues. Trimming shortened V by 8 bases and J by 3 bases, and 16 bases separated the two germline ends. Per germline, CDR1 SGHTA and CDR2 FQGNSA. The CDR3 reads CASGKLDSYYGYTF. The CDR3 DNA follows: TGTGCCAGCGGCAAACTGGACTCCTACTATGGCTACACCTTC.